Shown below are 16 T cell receptor beta chains from a single sample sequenced in a study of cytomegalovirus exposure and HLA in healthy donors. PCR involved 60 Vbeta and 13 Jbeta primers. Some clones are missing from TCRdb's copy, which holds only in-frame ones; the method was immunoSEQ multiplex PCR. The data hold about 240,000 clones, with approximately 78% observed a single time. The sample taken for sequencing was PBMCs. The receptors here all came from a boy younger than 18 in good health and CMV-seronegative.

The chain couples TRBV13 to TRBJ2-3, with D maybe TRBD1 (6 bases). There are 13 residues in the CDR3. CDR1 PRHDT and CDR2 FYEKMQ come from the germline V gene (reference sequence). The germline V and J ends were trimmed by 3 bases and 10 bases, with 14 bases remaining between them. The CDR3 loop is CASSFSYGGAQYF. CDR3 DNA sequence: TGTGCCAGCAGCTTCTCCTATGGGGGCGCGCAGTATTTT.

In its sample, this clone was seen a few times. This rearrangement joins TRBV28 to TRBJ2-7, with D unresolved. The CDR3 covers 12 residues. Germline assignment: CDR1 MDHEN and CDR2 SYDVKM. Trimming pared 6 bases from V and 4 bases from J, leaving 10 bases between. As DNA, the CDR3 is TGTGCCAGCAGCCTACTCTTATACGAGCAGTACTTC. Translating gives CASSLLLYEQYF.

The J gene is TRBJ2-1, the V gene TRBV29-1, with TRBD2 identical over 9 bases. Germline CDR1 SQVTM, CDR2 ANQGSEA. This CDR3 region has 14 residues. The trim removed 6 bases at V and 5 bases at J, leaving 8 bases unmatched. Written as DNA, the CDR3 is TGCAGCGTCGCAACTAGCGGGCGGGACAATGAGCAGTTCTTC. The encoded protein is CSVATSGRDNEQFF.

V gene TRBV6-5 combines with J gene TRBJ2-1, with 13 bases matching TRBD2. V shed 4 bases, J shed 14 bases, and the junction held 11 bases outside the gene matches. The V gene's germline CDR1 is MNHEY and CDR2 SVGAGI. The length of the CDR3 is 15 residues. The CDR3 nucleotides are TGTGCCAGCAGTTCTGGACTAGCGGGAGACCGGAGGAAGTTCTTC. Translation: CASSSGLAGDRRKFF.

The chain combines TRBV7-9 with TRBJ2-7; 7 nucleotides line up with TRBD1. V lost 4 bases to trimming and J lost 9 bases; unmatched junction nucleotides: 21. The germline V gene encodes CDR1 SEHNR and CDR2 FQNEAQ (reference sequence). This CDR3 spans 17 amino acids. This chain's CDR3 is CASSSVPTGKKSVGQYF. For the CDR3, the DNA is TGTGCCAGCAGCTCTGTTCCGACAGGGAAGAAATCGGTTGGGCAGTACTTC.

This clone showed up just a few times. This chain connects TRBV6-5 to TRBJ1-1, with D maybe TRBD1 (5 bases). Germline CDR1 is MNHEY and CDR2 is SVGAGI. This CDR3 region has 13 residues. V was shortened by 5 bases and J by 5 bases, with 12 bases between the two germline ends. For the CDR3, the DNA is TGTGCCAGCAGTCAGGGCTCTGGGACTGAAGCTTTCTTT. Its protein product is CASSQGSGTEAFF.

The chain has TRBV6-5 and TRBJ1-2; no clear D gene. Trimming pared 0 bases from V and 5 bases from J, leaving 10 bases between. Looked up from germline, CDR1 is MNHEY and CDR2 is SVGAGI. The CDR3 spans 14 residues. The DNA of the CDR3 is TGTGCCAGCAGTTACTCAGAGGGTTTTTATGGCTACACCTTC. Residues: CASSYSEGFYGYTF.

Only a few counts were recorded for this clone. The chain recombines TRBV25-1 with TRBJ1-6, with 7 nucleotides matching TRBD1. The V gene's germline CDR1 is MGHDK and CDR2 SYGVNS. The length of the CDR3 is 15 residues. V shed 5 bases and J 9 bases; nucleotides not matched to a gene: 10. CDR3 amino acids: CASSFTGAASSPLHF. CDR3 in DNA: TGTGCCAGCAGTTTCACAGGGGCGGCCAGTTCACCCCTCCACTTT.

The gene calls are TRBV11-2 and TRBJ2-6, with D perhaps matching TRBD2 (6 bases). Germline V gives CDR1 SGHAT, CDR2 FQNNGV. Trimming took 1 base from V and 0 from J, leaving 13 bases between them. The CDR3 has 18 amino acids. The DNA for the CDR3 is TGTGCCAGCAGCTTAGGGGATTGGAGGGCCTCTGGGGCCAACGTCCTGACTTTC. Its protein is CASSLGDWRASGANVLTF.

This clone was picked up one time. The chain links TRBV18 to TRBJ1-2; unclear D gene. Germline V gives CDR1 KGHSH, CDR2 LQKENI. CDR3 length equals 13 residues. With 4 bases removed from V and 4 bases from J, the gap between germline ends came to 10 bases. This CDR3 is CASSQAESYGYTF. The CDR3 DNA follows: TGTGCCAGCTCACAAGCGGAAAGCTATGGCTACACCTTC. The complete variable domain, with remaining parts taken from reference TRBV18 and TRBJ1-2, reads NAGVMQNPRHLVRRRGQEARLRCSPMKGHSHVYWYRQLPEEGLKFMVYLQKENIIDESGMPKERFSAEFPKEGPSILRIQQVVRGDSAAYFCASSQAESYGYTFGSGTRLTVV.

The chain joins TRBV9 to TRBJ2-7, with TRBD1 identical over 8 bases. V lost 0 bases to trimming and J lost 5 bases; unmatched junction nucleotides: 7. Germline CDR1 reads SGDLS; CDR2 reads YYNGEE. CDR3 size: 15 residues. The CDR3 is CASSVDWTGRNEQYF. Here the CDR3 DNA reads TGTGCCAGCAGCGTAGACTGGACAGGGCGCAACGAGCAGTACTTC.

A single count supports this clone. The chain employs TRBV5-1 and TRBJ2-2; TRBD2 matches 15 bases. Germline-derived CDR1 and CDR2 are SGHRS and YFSETQ. The CDR3 extends over 19 amino acids. V lost 6 bases and J lost 5; bases outside the gene matches: 14. In DNA, the CDR3 is TGCGCCAGCAACCCCTGGACTAGCGGGGGGGCTTTACGTACCGGGGAGCTGTTTTTT. Protein product: CASNPWTSGGALRTGELFF.

This clone occurred once. The chain carries TRBV30 and TRBJ2-7; 7 bases are shared with TRBD2. The CDR3 contains 15 residues. With V trimmed by 4 bases and J by 3 bases, 12 bases remained unmatched. Germline V gene data show CDR1 as GTSNPN and CDR2 as SVGIG (reference sequence). The chain's CDR3 is CAWTLPGGEVYEQYF. The CDR3 bases are TGTGCCTGGACCCTCCCGGGAGGCGAAGTCTACGAGCAGTACTTC.

The rearrangement joins TRBV5-1 to TRBJ2-7; D is undetermined. CDR1 is SGHRS, CDR2 YFSETQ, per germline. CDR3 size: 11 residues. The ends were cut back, 2 bases at V and 6 bases at J, with 6 bases in the middle. In DNA, the CDR3 is TGCGCCAGCAGCTTAGCGACCGAGCAGTACTTC. Protein product: CASSLATEQYF.

The chain combines TRBV7-3 with TRBJ2-5; D possibly corresponds to TRBD2 (7 bases). V dropped 5 bases and J dropped 7 bases, with 14 bases sitting between them. From germline, CDR1 is SGHTA and CDR2 FQGTGA. The CDR3 has 13 amino acids. In nucleotides, the CDR3 is TGTGCCAGCAGCGAGGGGGGGAGTCGGACCCAGTACTTC. Translating it yields CASSEGGSRTQYF.

The genes are TRBV15 and TRBJ2-3; D is unresolved. The germline CDR1 and CDR2 sequences are LNHNV and YYDKDF (reference sequence). V was cut by 1 base and J by 4 bases, with 12 bases left in between. The CDR3 contains 15 residues. The CDR3 here is CATSRVSPRPDTQYF. The CDR3 DNA reads as TGTGCCACCAGCAGAGTCAGTCCCCGCCCAGATACGCAGTATTTT.